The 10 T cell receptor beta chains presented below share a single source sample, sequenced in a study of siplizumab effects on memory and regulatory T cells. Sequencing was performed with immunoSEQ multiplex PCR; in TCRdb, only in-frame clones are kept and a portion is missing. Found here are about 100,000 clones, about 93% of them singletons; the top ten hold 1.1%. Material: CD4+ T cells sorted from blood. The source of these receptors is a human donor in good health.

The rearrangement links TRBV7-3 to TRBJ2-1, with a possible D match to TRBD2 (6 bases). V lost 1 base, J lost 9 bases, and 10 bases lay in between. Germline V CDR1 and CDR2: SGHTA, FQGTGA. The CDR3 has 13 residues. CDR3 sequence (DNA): TGTGCCAGCAGCTTAATAGCGGTGAGTGAGCAGTTCTTC. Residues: CASSLIAVSEQFF.

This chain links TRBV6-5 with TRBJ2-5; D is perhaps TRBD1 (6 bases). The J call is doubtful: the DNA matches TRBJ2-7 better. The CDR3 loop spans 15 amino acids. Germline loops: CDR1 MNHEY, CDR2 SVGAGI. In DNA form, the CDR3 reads TGTGCCAGCAGGAAGGGACAAACAAAAGACTACGAGCAGTACTTC. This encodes CASRKGQTKDYEQYF.

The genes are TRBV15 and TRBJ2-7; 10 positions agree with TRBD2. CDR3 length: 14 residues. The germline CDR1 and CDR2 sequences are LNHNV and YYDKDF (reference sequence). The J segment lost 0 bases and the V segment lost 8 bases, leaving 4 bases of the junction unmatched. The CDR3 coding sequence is TGTGCCACCCAAGCTAGCGGGAGCTCCTACGAGCAGTACTTC. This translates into CATQASGSSYEQYF.

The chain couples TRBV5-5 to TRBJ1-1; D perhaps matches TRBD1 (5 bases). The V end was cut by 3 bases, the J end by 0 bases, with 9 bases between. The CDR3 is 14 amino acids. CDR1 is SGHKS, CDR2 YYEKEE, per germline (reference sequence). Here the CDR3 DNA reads TGTGCCAGCAGCTGGAGGGGATTGAACACTGAAGCTTTCTTT. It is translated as CASSWRGLNTEAFF.

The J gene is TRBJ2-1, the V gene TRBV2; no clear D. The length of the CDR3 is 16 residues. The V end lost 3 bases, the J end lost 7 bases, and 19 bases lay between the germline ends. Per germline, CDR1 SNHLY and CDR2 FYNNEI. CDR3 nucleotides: TGTGCCAGCAGTGATTTATCGGCTTTCCACCAGAATGAGCAGTTCTTC. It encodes CASSDLSAFHQNEQFF.

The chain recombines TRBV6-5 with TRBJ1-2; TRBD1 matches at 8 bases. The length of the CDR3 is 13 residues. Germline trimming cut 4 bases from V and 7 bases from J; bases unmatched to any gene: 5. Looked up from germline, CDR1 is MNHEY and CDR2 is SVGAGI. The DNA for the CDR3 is TGTGCCAGCAGTTTAGGACAGGGTAGTGGCTACACCTTC. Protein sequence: CASSLGQGSGYTF.

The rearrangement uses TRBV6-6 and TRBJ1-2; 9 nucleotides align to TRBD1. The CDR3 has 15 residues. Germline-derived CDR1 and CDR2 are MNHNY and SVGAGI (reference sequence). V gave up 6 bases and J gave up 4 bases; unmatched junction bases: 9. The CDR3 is CASREPGTGSYGYTF. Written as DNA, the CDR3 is TGTGCCAGCAGGGAGCCCGGGACAGGGTCCTATGGCTACACCTTC.

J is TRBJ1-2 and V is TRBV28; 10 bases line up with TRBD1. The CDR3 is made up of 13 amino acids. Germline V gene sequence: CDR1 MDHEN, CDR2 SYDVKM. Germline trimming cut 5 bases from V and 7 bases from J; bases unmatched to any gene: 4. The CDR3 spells CASSLTGGGGYTF. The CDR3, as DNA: TGTGCCAGCAGTCTGACAGGGGGCGGTGGCTACACCTTC.

CDR3 coding DNA: TGTGCCAGTAGTATCCTAGCGGGAGGGCCAGATACGCAGTATTTT. This encodes CASSILAGGPDTQYF. The genes are TRBV19 and TRBJ2-3; TRBD2 matches 12 bases. CDR3 length: 15 residues. With V trimmed by 3 bases and J by 4 bases, 2 bases remained unmatched. Germline CDR1 and CDR2: LNHDA and SQIVND (reference sequence).

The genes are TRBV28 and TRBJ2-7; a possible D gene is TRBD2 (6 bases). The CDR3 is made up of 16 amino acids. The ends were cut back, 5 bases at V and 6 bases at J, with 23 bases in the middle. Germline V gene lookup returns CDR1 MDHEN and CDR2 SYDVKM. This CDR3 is CASSEIGRDSGREQYF. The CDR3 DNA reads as TGTGCCAGCAGTGAGATAGGGCGGGACTCTGGGCGCGAGCAGTACTTC. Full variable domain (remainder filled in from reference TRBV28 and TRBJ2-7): DVKVTQSSRYLVKRTGEKVFLECVQDMDHENMFWYRQDPGLGLRLIYFSYDVKMKEKGDIPEGYSVSREKKERFSLILESASTNQTSMYLCASSEIGRDSGREQYFGPGTRLTVT.